This T cell receptor (beta chain) originates from a study of blood T cell repertoires in COVID-19. Study-level background: The samples span acute and convalescent COVID-19 from the United States, Italy and Spain. From T cells, B-cell-depleted T cells, or PBMCs came the material, which was cDNA or gDNA.

In the source study's methods: The authors estimated nucleated cell counts from reference gene primer amplification. Assay: immunoSEQ multiplex PCR; the TCRdb copy retains only in-frame clones and omits some. V and J calls and clone size are as listed in that table; D and trimming were resolved from the DNA. The sample contains about 50,000 clones, around 82% of which appear only once. V trimming: 4 bases; J trimming: 2 bases; junction bases outside the gene matches: 5. The CDR3 consists of 17 residues. The V gene's germline CDR1 is SEHNR and CDR2 FQNEAQ (reference sequence). Input material: peripheral blood. The receptor's source is a human donor in a cohort sampled during active COVID-19. The chain has TRBV7-9 and TRBJ2-1, with TRBD2 matching 13 bases. The CDR3 spells CASSSTSGGSPYNEQFF. CDR3 in DNA: TGTGCCAGCAGCTCGACTAGCGGGGGGAGCCCCTACAATGAGCAGTTCTTC.